Presented here are 4 T cell receptor beta chains from one specimen sequenced in a study of blood T cell repertoires in COVID-19. Assay used: immunoSEQ multiplex PCR; TCRdb lists only in-frame clones, some missing. The sample has roughly 330,000 clones, roughly 82% seen once. Sequenced input: peripheral blood. The receptors shown here come from a woman aged 50 to 60 with acute or convalescent COVID-19.

The chain links TRBV28 to TRBJ1-1, with unresolved D. The V gene's germline CDR1 is MDHEN and CDR2 SYDVKM. The CDR3 contains 14 residues. V dropped 7 bases and J dropped 0 bases, with 12 bases sitting between them. CDR3 sequence: CASKLTRLNTEAFF. CDR3 nucleotides: TGTGCCAGCAAACTGACACGATTGAACACTGAAGCTTTCTTT.

V and J are TRBV7-3 and TRBJ2-1, with D possibly being TRBD1 (6 bases). Trimming cost V 3 bases and J 6 bases, with 9 bases left between them. Germline CDR1 is SGHTA and CDR2 is FQGTGA. The CDR3 totals 13 residues. CDR3 protein: CASSFLGGNEQFF. CDR3 DNA: TGTGCCAGCAGCTTCCTAGGGGGCAATGAGCAGTTCTTC.

This chain links TRBV5-1 with TRBJ2-5; 11 positions match TRBD1. CDR1 is SGHRS, CDR2 YFSETQ, per germline. The CDR3 sequence is 14 residues long. V lost 7 bases and J lost 1; bases outside the gene matches: 3. The CDR3 loop reads CASGGTGGQETQYF. In DNA form, the CDR3 reads TGCGCCAGCGGCGGGACAGGGGGCCAAGAGACCCAGTACTTC.

This rearrangement joins TRBV7-2 to TRBJ2-2, with D possibly TRBD2 on 6 matching bases. Trimming stripped 1 base from V and 0 bases from J, with 9 bases between. The CDR3 runs 16 residues. Per germline, CDR1 SGHTA and CDR2 FQGNSA. This CDR3 reads CASSLDSSANTGELFF. The CDR3, as DNA: TGTGCCAGCAGCTTAGATTCTAGCGCGAACACCGGGGAGCTGTTTTTT.